The text below deals with one T cell receptor (beta chain). Germline-derived CDR1 and CDR2 are LGHNT and FRNRAP. V lost 3 bases and J lost 4; bases outside the gene matches: 5. This CDR3 has 15 amino acids. This entry is derived from a study of OX40 agonist ivuxolimab in advanced cancers. Study-level background: Dose-escalation patients were diagnosed with hepatocellular carcinoma, melanoma, renal cell cancer or head and neck cancer. With a range of roughly 23 to 90, age averaged approximately 55 years, and around 80% were male. In three patients, partial responses were observed, one with hepatocellular carcinoma and two with cutaneous melanoma.

Here immunoSEQ multiplex PCR was the method, and the copy in TCRdb shows in-frame clones only, minus some. The sample holds tens of thousands of clones, roughly three quarters seen once. This clonotype was obtained from an adult with an advanced solid tumor such as melanoma, head and neck, liver or kidney cancer. The chain couples TRBV12-5 to TRBJ2-2; 7 bases match TRBD1. The starting material was CD4+ or CD8+ T cells sorted from blood, obtained in a trial of the OX40 agonist ivuxolimab. The CDR3 loop reads CASGFLTGPTGELFF. CDR3 DNA: TGTGCTAGTGGTTTCTTGACAGGGCCCACCGGGGAGCTGTTTTTT.